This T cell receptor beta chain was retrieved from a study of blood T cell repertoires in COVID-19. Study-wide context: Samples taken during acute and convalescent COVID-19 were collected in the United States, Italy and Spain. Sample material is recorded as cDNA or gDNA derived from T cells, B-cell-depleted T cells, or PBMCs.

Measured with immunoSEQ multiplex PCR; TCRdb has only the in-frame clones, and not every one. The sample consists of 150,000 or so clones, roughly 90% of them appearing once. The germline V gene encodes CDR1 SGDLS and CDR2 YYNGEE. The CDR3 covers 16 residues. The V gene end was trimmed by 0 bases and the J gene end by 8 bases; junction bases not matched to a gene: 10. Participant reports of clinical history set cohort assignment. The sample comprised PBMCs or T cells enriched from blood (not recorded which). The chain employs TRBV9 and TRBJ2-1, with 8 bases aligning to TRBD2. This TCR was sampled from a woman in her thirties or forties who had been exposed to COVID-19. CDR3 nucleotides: TGTGCCAGCAGCGTAGGTAGCGGGATCTCCACCGATGAGCAGTTCTTC. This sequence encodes CASSVGSGISTDEQFF.